This TCR beta chain was profiled in a study of PD-1 blockade in classical Hodgkin lymphoma. General observations from the study: Researchers reported that CD4+ TCR diversity, though not CD8+, rose significantly by C4D1. According to reports, newly diagnosed patients had lower baseline TCR diversity than healthy donors, and relapsed/refractory patients had lower baseline TCR diversity still. Patients with an early start, nivolumab under 1 year after ASCT, were excluded.

TCRdb keeps only in-frame clones here, not all; method: immunoSEQ multiplex PCR. The sample lists about 40,000 clones, about two thirds occurring once. Relapses following autologous stem cell transplantation were seen in all patients, with brentuximab vedotin exposure varying. In regard to this clone: Antigen unknown.

This receptor was taken from a human donor with classical Hodgkin lymphoma. This sample comprised peripheral blood mononuclear cells (PBMCs), obtained at baseline.

The CDR3 sequence: CASSVFAGEADTQYF. DNA for the CDR3: TGTGCCAGCAGCGTATTTGCGGGGGAGGCAGATACGCAGTATTTT. This rearrangement joins TRBV9 to TRBJ2-3; the match to TRBD2 covers 7 bases. This CDR3 is built from 15 residues. CDR1 is SGDLS, CDR2 YYNGEE, per germline. After removal of 1 base from V and 4 bases from J, the junction contained 6 bases not matched to a gene.